Included here is one T cell receptor beta chain sequence, with context. The data were taken from a study of T cell changes during pregnancy in multiple sclerosis. This table comes from immunoSEQ multiplex PCR, and its TCRdb copy is limited to in-frame clones, with some not included. The sample holds 45,000 to 55,000 clones; around 90% are singletons and the top ten take roughly 1.2%. This CDR3 is built from 15 residues. V gave up 3 bases and J gave up 1 base; unmatched junction bases: 6. Germline assignment: CDR1 SQVTM and CDR2 ANQGSEA. The chain combines TRBV29-1 with TRBJ2-7; 10 bases fit TRBD1. Sequenced here: CD4+ T cells from peripheral blood mononuclear cells, sampled in the second trimester of pregnancy. The origin of this receptor is a female donor with multiple sclerosis, enrolled in a pregnancy study. The CDR3 bases are TGCAGCGTTGATTGGGGGGACAGGGGTTCCTACGAGCAGTACTTC. This codes for CSVDWGDRGSYEQYF.